These 8 T cell receptor beta chains were all obtained from the same sample, sequenced in a study of T cell repertoires in cytomegalovirus infection. TCRdb analysed the reads with MiXCR anew, one entry per CDR3 protein. The sample shows nearly 700,000 distinct CDR3 sequences, around a third of them seen only once. These receptors' antigens are unknown. The sample consisted of cultured PBMCs, taken from culture after CMV antigen stimulation. The receptors originated from a human donor in good health (CMV status not recorded). Some clones in this sample may be carry-over from other donors' samples.

This clonotype appeared a few times. The V gene is TRBV12-3 or TRBV12-4, the J gene TRBJ1-2, with 7 bases fitting TRBD1. The CDR3 is 15 amino acids. V dropped 1 base and J dropped 8; count of bases not matched to a gene: 10. The chain's CDR3 is CASSLGGDSAEGYTF. Written as DNA, the CDR3 is TGTGCCAGCAGTTTAGGGGGGGACAGCGCGGAGGGCTACACCTTC.

The V gene is TRBV19, the J gene TRBJ2-1, with a possible D match to TRBD1 (7 bases). The germline gives CDR1 LNHDA, CDR2 SQIVND (reference sequence). This CDR3 is 15 amino acids long. Trimming removed 3 bases at V and 9 bases at J, with 18 bases between. CDR3 protein: CASSIGGRGYIEQFF. CDR3 bases: TGTGCCAGTAGTATCGGGGGCAGGGGGTATATTGAGCAGTTCTTC. The whole variable domain, remainder taken from reference TRBV19 and TRBJ2-1, is DGGITQSPKYLFRKEGQNVTLSCEQNLNHDAMYWYRQDPGQGLRLIYYSQIVNDFQKGDIAEGYSVSREKKESFPLTVTSAQKNPTAFYLCASSIGGRGYIEQFFGPGTRLTVL.

This clonotype was observed at least ten times. The chain is built from TRBV7-2 and TRBJ1-2, with 7 bases matching TRBD1. The CDR3 is 14 residues long. J gave up 4 bases and V 5 bases, and 7 bases lay outside the gene matches. CDR1 is SGHTA and CDR2 is FQGNSA in the germline V gene. The CDR3 loop reads CASSSRDSIYGYTF. The CDR3 nucleotides are TGTGCCAGCAGCAGCCGGGACAGTATCTATGGCTACACCTTC.

There are a few counts of this clonotype. The chain is built from TRBV12-5 and TRBJ2-3; the match to TRBD2 covers 9 bases. V shed 8 bases, J shed 6 bases, and the junction held 6 bases outside the gene matches. CDR3 size: 13 residues. CDR1 LGHNT and CDR2 FRNRAP come from the germline V gene. CDR3 loop: CASQRGAGDTQYF. CDR3 sequence (DNA): TGTGCTAGTCAGCGGGGGGCTGGGGATACGCAGTATTTT.

The V call is TRBV5-4, the J call TRBJ2-5, with 8 bases aligning to TRBD2. V gave up 3 bases and J gave up 1 base; unmatched junction bases: 14. Germline CDR1 and CDR2: SGHNT and YYREEE (reference sequence). The CDR3 runs 18 residues. This CDR3 is CASSSKKTSGRLQETQYF. The DNA of the CDR3 is TGTGCCAGCAGCTCGAAGAAAACAAGCGGGAGACTCCAAGAGACCCAGTACTTC.

This clonotype was observed a handful of times. The chain carries TRBV7-6 and TRBJ2-7; D is uncertain. Trimming removed 0 bases at V and 3 bases at J, with 12 bases between. Germline CDR1 SGHVS, CDR2 FNYEAQ. The CDR3 totals 15 residues. CDR3 coding DNA: TGTGCCAGCAGCTTAGCGAAAGGGCTCCTCTACGAGCAGTACTTC. Protein: CASSLAKGLLYEQYF. The whole variable domain, remainder taken from reference TRBV7-6 and TRBJ2-7, is GAGVSQSPRYKVTKRGQDVALRCDPISGHVSLYWYRQALGQGPEFLTYFNYEAQQDKSGLPNDRFSAERPEGSISTLTIQRTEQRDSAMYRCASSLAKGLLYEQYFGPGTRLTVT.

A few counts support this clonotype. V gene TRBV6-2 or TRBV6-3 combines with J gene TRBJ1-1; 8 bases line up with TRBD1. Germline trimming cut 5 bases from V and 4 bases from J; bases unmatched to any gene: 3. Germline V gene lookup returns CDR1 MNHEY and CDR2 SVGEGT. The CDR3 runs 13 residues. The CDR3 nucleotides are TGTGCCAGCAGTCCACAGGGGGTCACTGAAGCTTTCTTT. This translates into CASSPQGVTEAFF.

The chain links TRBV20-1 to TRBJ2-7, with 11 bases matching TRBD2. The germline V gene has CDR1 DFQATT and CDR2 SNEGSKA (reference sequence). The CDR3 is 17 residues long. The ends lost 4 bases at V and 2 bases at J; junction bases unmatched: 13. The CDR3 sequence is CSATGLVSGRGTYEQYF. CDR3 coding DNA: TGCAGTGCTACCGGCCTGGTTAGCGGGAGGGGGACCTACGAGCAGTACTTC.